The subject of this entry is one T cell receptor (beta chain). Division of CD4+ cells produced a CD45RA+ naive subset and a CD45RA-negative memory subset. The CDR3 sequence is 16 residues long. Germline loops: CDR1 GTSNPN, CDR2 SVGIG (reference sequence). With 3 bases clipped from V and 0 bases from J, the junction kept 5 bases outside the gene matches. Clones were read by immunoSEQ multiplex PCR, and TCRdb kept only the in-frame ones, dropping some. The sample holds around 1,100,000 clones, roughly 77% seen once. The data originate from a study of shared clonotypes between healthy human individuals. Input material: memory CD4+ T cells from PBMCs. As to subset: CD45RA-negative fraction. The clonotype originates from a man aged 18-30 years in good health. Some clones in this sample may be carry-over from other donors' samples. The V gene is TRBV30, the J gene TRBJ2-2, with TRBD2 matching 9 bases. In DNA form, the CDR3 reads TGTGCCTGGAGGTGGGGCGGGAGGGCGAACACCGGGGAGCTGTTTTTT. It specifies CAWRWGGRANTGELFF.